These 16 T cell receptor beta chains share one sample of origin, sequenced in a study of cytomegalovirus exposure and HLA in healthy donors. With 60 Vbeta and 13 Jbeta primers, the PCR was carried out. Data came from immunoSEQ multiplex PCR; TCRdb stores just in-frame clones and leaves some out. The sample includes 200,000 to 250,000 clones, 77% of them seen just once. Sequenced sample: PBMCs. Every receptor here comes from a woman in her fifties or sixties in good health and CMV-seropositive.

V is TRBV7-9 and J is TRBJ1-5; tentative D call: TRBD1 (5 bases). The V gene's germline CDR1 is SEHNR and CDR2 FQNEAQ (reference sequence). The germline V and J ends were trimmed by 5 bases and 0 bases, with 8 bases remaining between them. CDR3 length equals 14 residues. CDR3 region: CASSRTHSNQPQHF. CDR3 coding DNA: TGTGCCAGCAGCCGGACACATAGCAATCAGCCCCAGCATTTT.

This chain's CDR3 is CASKGAGTVDEQFF. For the CDR3, the DNA is TGTGCCAGCAAGGGAGCGGGAACGGTAGATGAGCAGTTCTTC. This chain joins TRBV6-5 and TRBJ2-1; 7 bases are a match to TRBD2. Germline assignment: CDR1 MNHEY and CDR2 SVGAGI. V lost 7 bases and J lost 8; bases outside the gene matches: 11. This CDR3 is 14 amino acids long.

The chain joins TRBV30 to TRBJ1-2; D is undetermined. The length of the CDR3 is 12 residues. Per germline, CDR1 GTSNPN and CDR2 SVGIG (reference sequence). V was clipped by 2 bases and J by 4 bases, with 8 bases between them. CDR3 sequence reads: CAWSLRIYGYTF. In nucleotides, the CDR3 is TGTGCCTGGAGTTTGCGTATCTATGGCTACACCTTC.

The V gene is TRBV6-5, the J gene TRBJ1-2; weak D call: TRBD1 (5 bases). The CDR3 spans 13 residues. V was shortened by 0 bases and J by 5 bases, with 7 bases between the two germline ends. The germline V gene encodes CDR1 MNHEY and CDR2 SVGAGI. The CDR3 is CASSYSDRYGYTF. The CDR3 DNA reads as TGTGCCAGCAGTTACTCAGACAGATATGGCTACACCTTC.

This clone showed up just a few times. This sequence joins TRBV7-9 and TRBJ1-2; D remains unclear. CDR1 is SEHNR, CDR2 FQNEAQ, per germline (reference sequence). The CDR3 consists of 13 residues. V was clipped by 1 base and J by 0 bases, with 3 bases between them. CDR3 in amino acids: CASSLDSNYGYTF. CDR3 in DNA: TGTGCCAGCAGCTTAGACTCTAACTATGGCTACACCTTC.

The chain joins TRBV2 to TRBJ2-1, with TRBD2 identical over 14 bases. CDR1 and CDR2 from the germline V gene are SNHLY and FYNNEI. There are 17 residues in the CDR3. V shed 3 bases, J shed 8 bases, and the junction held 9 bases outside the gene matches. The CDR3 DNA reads TGTGCCAGCAGTGAGGAGGGGGGGACTAGCGGGAGCCATGAGCAGTTCTTC. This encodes CASSEEGGTSGSHEQFF.

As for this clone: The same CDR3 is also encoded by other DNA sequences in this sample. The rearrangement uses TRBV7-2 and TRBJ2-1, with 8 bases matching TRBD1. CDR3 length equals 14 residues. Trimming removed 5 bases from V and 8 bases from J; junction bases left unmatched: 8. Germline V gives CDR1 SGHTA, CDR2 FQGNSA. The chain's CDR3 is CASSPGQGRDEQFF. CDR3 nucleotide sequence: TGTGCCAGCAGCCCTGGACAGGGCCGCGATGAGCAGTTCTTC.

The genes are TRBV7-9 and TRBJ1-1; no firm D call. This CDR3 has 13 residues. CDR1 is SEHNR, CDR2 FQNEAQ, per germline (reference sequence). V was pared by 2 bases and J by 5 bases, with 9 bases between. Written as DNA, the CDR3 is TGTGCCAGCAGCTTATTGGCCTCAACTGAAGCTTTCTTT. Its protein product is CASSLLASTEAFF.

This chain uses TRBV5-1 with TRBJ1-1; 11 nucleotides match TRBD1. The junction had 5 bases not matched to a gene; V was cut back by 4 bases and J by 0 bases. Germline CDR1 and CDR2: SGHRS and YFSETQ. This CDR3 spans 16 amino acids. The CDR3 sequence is CASSPGTGGLNTEAFF. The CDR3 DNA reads TGCGCCAGCAGCCCCGGGACAGGGGGTTTGAACACTGAAGCTTTCTTT.

The CDR3 spells CASSQGAGEENGYTF. In DNA, the CDR3 is TGCGCCAGCAGCCAAGGGGCAGGCGAAGAAAATGGCTACACCTTC. This chain uses TRBV5-1 with TRBJ1-2, with D possibly TRBD1 on 5 matching bases. Germline V gene sequence: CDR1 SGHRS, CDR2 YFSETQ. V was pared by 4 bases and J by 6 bases, with 19 bases between. The CDR3 consists of 15 residues. Full variable domain (outside the CDR3, taken from reference TRBV5-1 and TRBJ1-2): KAGVTQTPRYLIKTRGQQVTLSCSPISGHRSVSWYQQTPGQGLQFLFEYFSETQRNKGNFPGRFSGRQFSNSRSEMNVSTLELGDSALYLCASSQGAGEENGYTFGSGTRLTVV.

Here the CDR3 reads CASSGRQAANEKLFF. CDR3 coding DNA: TGTGCCAGCAGTGGGCGACAGGCCGCAAATGAAAAACTGTTTTTT. This chain joins TRBV6-1 and TRBJ1-4; the D gene is possibly TRBD1 (6 bases). This CDR3 has 15 residues. CDR1 is MNHNS, CDR2 SASEGT, per germline. The germline V and J ends were trimmed by 4 bases and 5 bases, with 14 bases remaining between them.

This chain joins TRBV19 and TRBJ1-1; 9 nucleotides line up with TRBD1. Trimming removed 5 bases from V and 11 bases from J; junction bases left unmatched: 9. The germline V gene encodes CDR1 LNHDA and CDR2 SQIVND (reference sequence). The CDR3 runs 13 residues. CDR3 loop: CASSPWGQGSAFF. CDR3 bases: TGTGCCAGTAGTCCCTGGGGACAGGGCTCCGCTTTCTTT.

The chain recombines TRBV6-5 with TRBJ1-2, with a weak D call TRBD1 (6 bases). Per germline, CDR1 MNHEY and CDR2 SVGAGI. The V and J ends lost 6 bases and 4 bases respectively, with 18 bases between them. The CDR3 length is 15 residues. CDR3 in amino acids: CASSRTFLDSYGYTF. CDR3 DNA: TGTGCCAGCAGCCGGACGTTTCTGGACAGCTATGGCTACACCTTC.

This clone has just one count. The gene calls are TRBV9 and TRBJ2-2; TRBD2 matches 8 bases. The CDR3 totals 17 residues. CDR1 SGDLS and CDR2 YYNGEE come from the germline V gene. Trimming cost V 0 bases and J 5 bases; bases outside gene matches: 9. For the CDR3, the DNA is TGTGCCAGCAGCGTAGTGTCGGGGGGGCCACGAACCGGGGAGCTGTTTTTT. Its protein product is CASSVVSGGPRTGELFF.

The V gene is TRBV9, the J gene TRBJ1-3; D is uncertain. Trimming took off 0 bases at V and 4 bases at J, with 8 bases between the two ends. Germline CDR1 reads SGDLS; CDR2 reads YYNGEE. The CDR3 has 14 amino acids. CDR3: CASSVGGAGNTIYF. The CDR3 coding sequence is TGTGCCAGCAGCGTAGGGGGAGCCGGAAACACCATATATTTT.

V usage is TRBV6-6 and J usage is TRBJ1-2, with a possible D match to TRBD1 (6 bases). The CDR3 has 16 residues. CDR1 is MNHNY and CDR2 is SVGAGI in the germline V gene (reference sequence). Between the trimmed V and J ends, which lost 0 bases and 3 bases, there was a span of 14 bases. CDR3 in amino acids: CASSYSGTPDHYGYTF. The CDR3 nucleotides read TGTGCCAGCAGTTACTCCGGGACACCGGACCACTATGGCTACACCTTC.